Following are 20 T cell receptor beta chains from one sample sequenced in a study of blood T cell repertoires in COVID-19. Profiled with immunoSEQ multiplex PCR; TCRdb holds only in-frame clones, not every one. The sample holds 250,000 to 400,000 clones, 90% seen once. Sequences were obtained from peripheral blood. The receptors here all came from a woman in her 30s with COVID-19, enrolled during active disease.

This chain connects TRBV5-6 to TRBJ2-5, with TRBD1 matching over 8 bases. The V and J ends lost 2 bases and 5 bases, in that order; junction bases with no gene match: 8. The CDR3 is made up of 15 amino acids. Germline lookup yields CDR1 SGHDT and CDR2 YYEEEE. The CDR3 DNA reads as TGTGCCAGCAGCTTTTTGGACAGGGTACAGGAGACCCAGTACTTC. Protein: CASSFLDRVQETQYF.

V is TRBV11-2 and J is TRBJ1-5; the D is unclear. Germline V gene sequence: CDR1 SGHAT, CDR2 FQNNGV. Trimming pared 1 base from V and 0 bases from J, leaving 10 bases between. This CDR3 has 16 amino acids. CDR3: CASSLGSGYSNQPQHF. For the CDR3, the DNA is TGTGCCAGCAGCTTAGGTTCAGGATATAGCAATCAGCCCCAGCATTTT.

The chain carries TRBV19 and TRBJ1-1, with 8 positions matching TRBD1. This CDR3 spans 16 amino acids. The J segment lost 1 base and the V segment lost 2 bases, leaving 6 bases of the junction unmatched. The germline V gene has CDR1 LNHDA and CDR2 SQIVND (reference sequence). CDR3 residues: CASSIPSGTGNTEAFF. The CDR3 region has the DNA TGTGCCAGTAGTATACCTTCCGGGACAGGGAACACTGAAGCTTTCTTT.

This clone has only one observation. The chain employs TRBV18 and TRBJ1-6, with 9 bases lining up with TRBD1. Germline CDR1 is KGHSH and CDR2 is LQKENI. CDR3 size: 15 residues. Trimming at V came to 3 bases and at J to 7 bases, leaving 4 bases not matched to a gene. This CDR3 is CASSPSGTGNSPLHF. The CDR3 DNA reads TGTGCCAGCTCACCGTCCGGGACAGGGAATTCACCCCTCCACTTT.

The genes are TRBV19 and TRBJ2-2, with 11 bases fitting TRBD1. Germline V gene data show CDR1 as LNHDA and CDR2 as SQIVND (reference sequence). The length of the CDR3 is 16 residues. V was clipped by 3 bases and J by 6 bases; unmatched bases: 6. The CDR3 region is CASSISRTGGPGELFF. Written as DNA, the CDR3 is TGTGCCAGTAGTATTTCGAGGACAGGGGGCCCCGGGGAGCTGTTTTTT.

The chain links TRBV5-1 to TRBJ2-7; TRBD2 matches at 7 bases. Looked up from germline, CDR1 is SGHRS and CDR2 is YFSETQ. The CDR3 consists of 15 residues. Trimming took 3 bases from V and 0 from J; bases not matched to a gene: 6. CDR3 nucleotides: TGCGCCAGCAGCTGGACTAGATCACCCTCCTACGAGCAGTACTTC. It is translated as CASSWTRSPSYEQYF.

V usage is TRBV27 and J usage is TRBJ2-1, with D maybe TRBD2 (8 bases). Per germline, CDR1 MNHEY and CDR2 SMNVEV (reference sequence). V was shortened by 6 bases and J by 4 bases, with 16 bases between the two germline ends. The CDR3 contains 15 residues. DNA for the CDR3: TGTGCCAGCAGGAGGGGGCGGGAGGATTACAATGAGCAGTTCTTC. It encodes CASRRGREDYNEQFF.

The gene calls are TRBV27 and TRBJ1-5, with 10 bases that match TRBD1. CDR3 length: 15 amino acids. Germline V gene sequence: CDR1 MNHEY, CDR2 SMNVEV (reference sequence). V lost 5 bases and J lost 3; bases outside the gene matches: 4. The CDR3 spells CASSPGQGFNQPQHF. For the CDR3, the DNA is TGTGCCAGCAGTCCGGGACAGGGGTTCAATCAGCCCCAGCATTTT.

J is TRBJ2-5 and V is TRBV12-3 or TRBV12-4, with 7 bases matching TRBD2. The V and J ends lost 8 bases and 5 bases, in that order; junction bases with no gene match: 5. This CDR3 is 12 amino acids long. DNA for the CDR3: TGTGCCAGCGGGAGGGACGGGGAGACCCAGTACTTC. This gives the protein CASGRDGETQYF.

V gene TRBV19 combines with J gene TRBJ1-1, with a weak D call TRBD1 (6 bases). Germline loops: CDR1 LNHDA, CDR2 SQIVND (reference sequence). The CDR3 totals 16 residues. Trimming stripped 4 bases from V and 0 bases from J, with 15 bases between. The CDR3: CASSTLSGGVNTEAFF. CDR3 DNA sequence: TGTGCCAGTAGTACCCTCTCGGGGGGCGTGAACACTGAAGCTTTCTTT.

This clone was found once. The CDR3 loop reads CASSQSTGDYEQYF. The CDR3 region has the DNA TGTGCCAGCAGCCAATCAACAGGGGACTACGAGCAGTACTTC. The chain is built from TRBV3-1 (or the pseudogene TRBV3-2) and TRBJ2-7, with TRBD1 matching 7 bases. J was trimmed by 3 bases and V by 2 bases; bases with no gene match: 4. Germline V gives CDR1 LGHDT, CDR2 YNNKEL (reference sequence). The CDR3 spans 14 residues.

This chain links TRBV5-1 with TRBJ1-6; 11 nucleotides align to TRBD1. Germline-derived CDR1 and CDR2 are SGHRS and YFSETQ. J was trimmed by 7 bases and V by 4 bases; bases with no gene match: 4. This CDR3 has 15 residues. CDR3 amino acids: CASSPRDRGNSPLHF. Written as DNA, the CDR3 is TGCGCCAGCAGCCCGAGGGACAGGGGGAATTCACCCCTCCACTTT.

V and J are TRBV5-6 and TRBJ1-2; a weak D match, TRBD1 (6 bases). The V end was cut by 4 bases, the J end by 1 base, with 14 bases between. CDR1 is SGHDT and CDR2 is YYEEEE in the germline V gene. The CDR3 extends over 15 amino acids. The CDR3, as DNA: TGTGCCAGCAGCCCCTGGACAGTCGTTAACTATGGCTACACCTTC. Residues: CASSPWTVVNYGYTF.

Turning to this clone: Other DNA sequences in the same sample also yield this CDR3. The chain has TRBV5-5 and TRBJ1-1; unclear D gene. V was clipped by 2 bases and J by 2 bases, with 4 bases between them. There are 12 residues in the CDR3. Germline V lookup: CDR1 SGHKS, CDR2 YYEKEE (reference sequence). CDR3 region: CASSLTNTEAFF. The CDR3 DNA is TGTGCCAGCAGCTTAACAAACACTGAAGCTTTCTTT.

CDR3 DNA: TGTGCCAGTAGGATTCGACAGGGCTCTGGGGCCAACGTCCTGACTTTC. Translating gives CASRIRQGSGANVLTF. The V gene is TRBV19, the J gene TRBJ2-6; 7 nucleotides match TRBD1. With 6 bases clipped from V and 0 bases from J, the junction kept 5 bases outside the gene matches. The germline gives CDR1 LNHDA, CDR2 SQIVND (reference sequence). The CDR3 is 16 amino acids.

A single count supports this clone. The V call is TRBV7-9, the J call TRBJ2-2; 16 bases fit TRBD2. Germline assignment: CDR1 SEHNR and CDR2 FQNEAQ (reference sequence). The CDR3 spans 19 residues. V lost 5 bases and J lost 4; bases outside the gene matches: 10. CDR3 nucleotide sequence: TGTGCCAGCAGCAACCCCGGGACTAGCGGGAGGGCCGGCACCGGGGAGCTGTTTTTT. It encodes CASSNPGTSGRAGTGELFF.

This clone was seen a single time. This chain connects TRBV6-5 to TRBJ2-5; D is unclear. The V end was cut by 4 bases, the J end by 6 bases, with 15 bases between. Germline V gene lookup returns CDR1 MNHEY and CDR2 SVGAGI. The CDR3 loop spans 14 amino acids. In DNA, the CDR3 is TGTGCCAGCAGTTCCCCGGTCGTCCCCCAGACCCAGTACTTC. It is translated as CASSSPVVPQTQYF.

J is TRBJ1-4 and V is TRBV5-1; 9 nucleotides align to TRBD1. The germline V gene has CDR1 SGHRS and CDR2 YFSETQ. The CDR3 sequence is 14 residues long. V gave up 4 bases and J gave up 7 bases; unmatched junction bases: 5. The CDR3 protein is CASSQGQGGEKLFF. The CDR3 region has the DNA TGCGCCAGCAGCCAGGGACAGGGCGGTGAAAAACTGTTTTTT.

The rearrangement links TRBV18 to TRBJ2-5; D might be TRBD2 (6 bases). The V gene's germline CDR1 is KGHSH and CDR2 LQKENI. The germline V and J ends were trimmed by 4 bases and 5 bases, with 17 bases remaining between them. The CDR3 spans 15 residues. Written as DNA, the CDR3 is TGTGCCAGCTCACGGAACGCGGAGGGAGTGGAGACCCAGTACTTC. It codes for CASSRNAEGVETQYF.

V is TRBV19 and J is TRBJ1-1; D call uncertain. The CDR3 is 14 residues long. Germline V gene sequence: CDR1 LNHDA, CDR2 SQIVND (reference sequence). V dropped 5 bases and J dropped 4 bases, with 14 bases sitting between them. The CDR3 sequence is CASSPGRSGTEAFF. The CDR3 DNA sequence: TGTGCCAGTAGTCCCGGGAGGTCTGGCACTGAAGCTTTCTTT. Together with reference TRBV19 and TRBJ1-1, the CDR3 gives the full variable domain: DGGITQSPKYLFRKEGQNVTLSCEQNLNHDAMYWYRQDPGQGLRLIYYSQIVNDFQKGDIAEGYSVSREKKESFPLTVTSAQKNPTAFYLCASSPGRSGTEAFFGQGTRLTVV.